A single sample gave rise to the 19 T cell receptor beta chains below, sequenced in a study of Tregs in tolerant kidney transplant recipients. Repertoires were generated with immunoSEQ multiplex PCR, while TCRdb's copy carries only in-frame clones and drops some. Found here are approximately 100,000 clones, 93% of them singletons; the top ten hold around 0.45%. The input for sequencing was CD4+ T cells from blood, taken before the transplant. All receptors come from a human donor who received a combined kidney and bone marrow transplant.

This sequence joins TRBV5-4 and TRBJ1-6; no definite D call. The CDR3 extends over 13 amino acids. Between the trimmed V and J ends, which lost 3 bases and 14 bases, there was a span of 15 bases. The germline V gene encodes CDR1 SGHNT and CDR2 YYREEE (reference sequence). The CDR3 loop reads CASSWNGRLALHF. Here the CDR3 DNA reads TGTGCCAGCAGCTGGAATGGGCGTTTGGCCCTCCACTTT.

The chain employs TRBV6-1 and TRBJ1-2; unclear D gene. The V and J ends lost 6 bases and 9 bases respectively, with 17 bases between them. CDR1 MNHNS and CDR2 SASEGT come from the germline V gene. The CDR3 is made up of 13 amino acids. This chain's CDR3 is CASRGFGSYRYTF. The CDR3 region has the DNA TGTGCCAGCAGGGGCTTCGGCTCATATCGCTACACCTTC.

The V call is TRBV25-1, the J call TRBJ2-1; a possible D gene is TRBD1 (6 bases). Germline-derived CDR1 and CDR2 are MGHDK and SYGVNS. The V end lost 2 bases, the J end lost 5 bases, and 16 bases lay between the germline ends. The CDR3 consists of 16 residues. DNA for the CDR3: TGTGCCAGCAGTGAAGGGACACAGTTTCGGCACAATGAGCAGTTCTTC. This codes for CASSEGTQFRHNEQFF.

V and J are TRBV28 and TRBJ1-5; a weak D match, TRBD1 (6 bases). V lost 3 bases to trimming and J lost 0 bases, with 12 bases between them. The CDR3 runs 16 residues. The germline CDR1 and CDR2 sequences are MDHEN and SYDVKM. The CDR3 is CASSFTGFSSNQPQHF. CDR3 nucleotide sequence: TGTGCCAGCAGTTTTACAGGGTTCTCTAGCAATCAGCCCCAGCATTTT.

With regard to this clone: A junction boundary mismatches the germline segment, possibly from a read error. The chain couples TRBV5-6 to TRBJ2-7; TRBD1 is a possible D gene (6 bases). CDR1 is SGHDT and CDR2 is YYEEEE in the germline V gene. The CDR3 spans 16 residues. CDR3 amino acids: CVSSARGTLSSYEQYF. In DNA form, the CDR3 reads TGTGTCAGCAGCGCCCGAGGGACATTGAGCTCCTACGAGCAGTACTTC.

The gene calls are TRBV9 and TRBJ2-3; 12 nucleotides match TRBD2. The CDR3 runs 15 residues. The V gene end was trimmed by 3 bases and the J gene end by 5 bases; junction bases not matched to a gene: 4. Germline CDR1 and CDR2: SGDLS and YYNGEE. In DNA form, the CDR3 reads TGTGCCAGCAGCGGGAGACTAGCGGGAGTAGATACGCAGTATTTT. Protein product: CASSGRLAGVDTQYF.

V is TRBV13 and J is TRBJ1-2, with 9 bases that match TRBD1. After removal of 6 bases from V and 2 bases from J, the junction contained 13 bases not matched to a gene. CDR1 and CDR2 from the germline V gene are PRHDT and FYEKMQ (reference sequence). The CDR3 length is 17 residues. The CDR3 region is CASRGPGTGYENYGYTF. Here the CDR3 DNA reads TGTGCCAGCAGGGGTCCCGGGACAGGGTATGAGAACTATGGCTACACCTTC.

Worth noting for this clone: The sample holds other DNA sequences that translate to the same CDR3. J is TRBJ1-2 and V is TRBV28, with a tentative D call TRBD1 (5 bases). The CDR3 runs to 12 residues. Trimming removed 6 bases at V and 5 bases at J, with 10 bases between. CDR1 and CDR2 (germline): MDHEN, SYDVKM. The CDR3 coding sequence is TGTGCCAGCAGCTTTCAGGGATATGGCTACACCTTC. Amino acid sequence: CASSFQGYGYTF.

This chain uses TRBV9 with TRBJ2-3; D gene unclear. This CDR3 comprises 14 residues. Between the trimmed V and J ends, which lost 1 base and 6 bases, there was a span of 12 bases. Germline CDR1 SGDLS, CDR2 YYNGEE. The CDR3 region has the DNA TGTGCCAGCAGCGTATCCACAAACGTCGATACGCAGTATTTT. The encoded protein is CASSVSTNVDTQYF.

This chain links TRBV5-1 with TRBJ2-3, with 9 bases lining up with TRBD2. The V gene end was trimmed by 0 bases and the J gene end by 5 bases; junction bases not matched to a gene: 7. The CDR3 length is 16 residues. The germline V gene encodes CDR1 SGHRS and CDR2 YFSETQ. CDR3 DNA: TGCGCCAGCAGCTTGGAGTGGCGGGGGGGCATAGATACGCAGTATTTT. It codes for CASSLEWRGGIDTQYF.

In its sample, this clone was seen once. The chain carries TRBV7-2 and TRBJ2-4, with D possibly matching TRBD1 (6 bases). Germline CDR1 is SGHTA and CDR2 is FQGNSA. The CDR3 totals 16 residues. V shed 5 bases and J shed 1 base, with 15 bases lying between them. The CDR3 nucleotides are TGTGCCAGCAGCCCCTACAGGGTGGGGGCCAAAAACATTCAGTACTTC. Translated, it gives CASSPYRVGAKNIQYF.

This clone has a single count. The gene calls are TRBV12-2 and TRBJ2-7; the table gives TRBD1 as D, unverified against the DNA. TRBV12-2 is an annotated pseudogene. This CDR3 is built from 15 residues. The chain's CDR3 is CASRSDRGKPYEQYF. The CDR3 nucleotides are TGTGCAAGTCGCTCCGACAGGGGGAAACCCTACGAGCAGTACTTC.

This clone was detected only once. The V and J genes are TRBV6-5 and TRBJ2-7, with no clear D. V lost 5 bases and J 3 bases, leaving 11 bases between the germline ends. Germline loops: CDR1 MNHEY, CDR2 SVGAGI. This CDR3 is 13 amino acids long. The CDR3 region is CASSPDTFYEQYF. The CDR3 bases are TGTGCCAGCAGTCCCGACACTTTCTACGAGCAGTACTTC.

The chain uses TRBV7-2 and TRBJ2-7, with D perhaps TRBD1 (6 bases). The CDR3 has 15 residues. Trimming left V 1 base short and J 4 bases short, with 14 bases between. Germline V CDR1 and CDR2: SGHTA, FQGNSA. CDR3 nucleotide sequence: TGTGCCAGCAGCTTAGTAGTATCGACAGGATACGAGCAGTACTTC. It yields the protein CASSLVVSTGYEQYF.

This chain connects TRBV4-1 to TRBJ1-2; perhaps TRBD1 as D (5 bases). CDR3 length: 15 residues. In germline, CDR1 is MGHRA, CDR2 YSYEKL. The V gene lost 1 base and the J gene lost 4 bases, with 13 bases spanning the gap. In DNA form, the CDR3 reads TGCGCCAGCAGCCAAGTCCAGGGCGTAATCTATGGCTACACCTTC. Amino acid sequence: CASSQVQGVIYGYTF.

The CDR3 DNA reads TGTGCCAGCAGCGGGTACGGACAGGGAGCCTACGAGCAGTACTTC. Translating it yields CASSGYGQGAYEQYF. J is TRBJ2-5 and V is TRBV11-3; TRBD1 matches at 8 bases. The end of the DNA aligns better with TRBJ2-7, so the J call may be wrong. The CDR3 length is 15 residues. The germline V gene encodes CDR1 SGHNT and CDR2 YENEEA.

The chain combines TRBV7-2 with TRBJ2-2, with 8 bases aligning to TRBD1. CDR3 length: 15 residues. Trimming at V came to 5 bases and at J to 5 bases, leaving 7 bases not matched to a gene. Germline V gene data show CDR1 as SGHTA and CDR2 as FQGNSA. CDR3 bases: TGTGCCAGCAGCCCCACGGGGACAGGTACCGGGGAGCTGTTTTTT. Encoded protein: CASSPTGTGTGELFF.

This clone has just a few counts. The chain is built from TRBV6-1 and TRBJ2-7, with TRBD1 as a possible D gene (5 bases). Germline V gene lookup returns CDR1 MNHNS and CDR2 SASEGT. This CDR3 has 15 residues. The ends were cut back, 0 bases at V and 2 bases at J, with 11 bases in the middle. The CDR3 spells CASSEAHRSPYEQYF. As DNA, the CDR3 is TGTGCCAGCAGTGAAGCGCACAGGTCCCCCTACGAGCAGTACTTC.

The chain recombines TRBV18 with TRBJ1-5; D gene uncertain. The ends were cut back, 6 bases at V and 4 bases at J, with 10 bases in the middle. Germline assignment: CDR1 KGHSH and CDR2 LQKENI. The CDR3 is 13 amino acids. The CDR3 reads CASSGGVNQPQHF. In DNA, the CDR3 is TGTGCCAGCTCCGGCGGGGTAAATCAGCCCCAGCATTTT.